The 31 T cell receptor beta chains presented below share a single source sample, sequenced in a study of T cell responses to AZD1222 COVID-19 vaccine. Sequencing was performed with immunoSEQ multiplex PCR; in TCRdb, only in-frame clones are kept and a portion is missing. This sample has 55,000 to 65,000 clones, with more than 60% found just once. The sample was peripheral blood, taken 28 days after the second AZD1222 dose. The source is an adult who received the AZD1222 COVID-19 vaccine.

The J gene is TRBJ1-2, the V gene TRBV28; a possible D gene is TRBD1 (5 bases). In germline, CDR1 is MDHEN, CDR2 SYDVKM. The length of the CDR3 is 14 residues. Trimming cost V 2 bases and J 2 bases, with 9 bases left between them. DNA for the CDR3: TGTGCCAGCAGTTTAGAGGGGCAAAACTATGGCTACACCTTC. This gives the protein CASSLEGQNYGYTF.

The chain has TRBV11-2 and TRBJ2-7; D is perhaps TRBD2 (5 bases). In germline, CDR1 is SGHAT, CDR2 FQNNGV. V lost 5 bases and J lost 3, with 20 bases in between. This CDR3 region has 16 residues. Here the CDR3 reads CASSRISGLGRYEQYF. CDR3 DNA: TGTGCCAGCAGCCGTATATCCGGACTGGGCCGCTACGAGCAGTACTTC.

This clone has a handful of counts. The chain has TRBV27 and TRBJ2-2; D is undetermined. CDR1 MNHEY and CDR2 SMNVEV come from the germline V gene (reference sequence). The V and J ends lost 3 bases and 8 bases respectively, with 16 bases between them. The CDR3 length is 15 residues. CDR3 protein: CASSLMRPGVGELFF. Written as DNA, the CDR3 is TGTGCCAGCAGTTTGATGAGACCGGGCGTGGGGGAGCTGTTTTTT.

V and J are TRBV3-1 (or the pseudogene TRBV3-2) and TRBJ2-2; 9 nucleotides match TRBD2. Germline CDR1 reads LGHDT; CDR2 reads YNNKEL (reference sequence). The V and J ends lost 3 bases and 5 bases, in that order; junction bases with no gene match: 7. The CDR3 spans 16 residues. The CDR3 is CASSHRLAVSTGELFF. The CDR3, as DNA: TGTGCCAGCAGCCATAGACTAGCGGTTTCGACCGGGGAGCTGTTTTTT.

The CDR3: CASSGYGGWGTDTQYF. DNA for the CDR3: TGTGCCAGCAGTGGTTACGGGGGATGGGGCACAGATACGCAGTATTTT. The gene calls are TRBV28 and TRBJ2-3, with D possibly matching TRBD2 (6 bases). Deletions cut 5 bases from V and 1 base from J, with 16 bases between. CDR3 length: 16 residues. Germline loops: CDR1 MDHEN, CDR2 SYDVKM. Full variable domain (missing parts from reference TRBV28 and TRBJ2-3): DVKVTQSSRYLVKRTGEKVFLECVQDMDHENMFWYRQDPGLGLRLIYFSYDVKMKEKGDIPEGYSVSREKKERFSLILESASTNQTSMYLCASSGYGGWGTDTQYFGPGTRLTVL.

The chain joins TRBV2 to TRBJ1-2, with 12 positions matching TRBD1. V shed 6 bases and J 5 bases; nucleotides not matched to a gene: 19. The CDR3 length is 19 residues. Germline values: CDR1 SNHLY, CDR2 FYNNEI. The CDR3 DNA reads TGTGCCAGCAGGACCTCCCGACCGGGACAGGGGGCGCCCGAGTATGGCTACACCTTC. It yields the protein CASRTSRPGQGAPEYGYTF.

The chain employs TRBV6-5 and TRBJ2-1; D might be TRBD1 (5 bases). Between the trimmed V and J ends, which lost 6 bases and 6 bases, there was a span of 15 bases. CDR1 MNHEY and CDR2 SVGAGI come from the germline V gene. The CDR3 covers 14 residues. DNA of the CDR3: TGTGCCAGCAGACTCATAAGACAGTCCAATGAGCAGTTCTTC. Translation: CASRLIRQSNEQFF.

The genes are TRBV13 and TRBJ1-6, with no clear D. This CDR3 comprises 15 residues. Germline V CDR1 and CDR2: PRHDT, FYEKMQ (reference sequence). The V end lost 6 bases, the J end lost 5 bases, and 14 bases lay between the germline ends. The CDR3 DNA reads TGTGCCAGCAGTTTGGACCGGCCTAATAATTCACCCCTCCACTTT. This encodes CASSLDRPNNSPLHF. Together with reference TRBV13 and TRBJ1-6, the CDR3 gives the full variable domain: AAGVIQSPRHLIKEKRETATLKCYPIPRHDTVYWYQQGPGQDPQFLISFYEKMQSDKGSIPDRFSAQQFSDYHSELNMSSLELGDSALYFCASSLDRPNNSPLHFGNGTRLTVT.

This rearrangement joins TRBV12-2 to TRBJ1-2. TRBV12-2 is a pseudogene. The CDR3 extends over 16 amino acids. The CDR3 sequence is CASRLVVRGPHYGYTF. The CDR3 bases are TGTGCAAGTCGCTTAGTAGTCCGGGGGCCGCACTATGGCTACACCTTC.

Here the CDR3 reads CASSDSGGNTQYF. CDR3 DNA sequence: TGTGCCAGCAGTGACTCTGGGGGAAATACGCAGTATTTT. The chain has TRBV6-4 and TRBJ2-3, with D tentatively TRBD1 or TRBD2 (5 bases each). The germline CDR1 and CDR2 sequences are MRHNA and SNTAGT. The CDR3 is 13 amino acids. V lost 0 bases and J lost 7, with 8 bases in between.

The rearrangement joins TRBV6-5 to TRBJ2-7; either TRBD1 or TRBD2 may fit D (5 bases each). Germline V gene sequence: CDR1 MNHEY, CDR2 SVGAGI. Trimming pared 0 bases from V and 4 bases from J, leaving 13 bases between. The CDR3 has 15 residues. The CDR3 region has the DNA TGTGCCAGCAGTTACTCGACGGGGCCTGTATACGAGCAGTACTTC. Protein: CASSYSTGPVYEQYF.

The chain couples TRBV12-3 or TRBV12-4 to TRBJ2-3; D is undetermined. V gave up 5 bases and J gave up 3 bases, with 9 bases separating them. The CDR3 covers 13 residues. DNA of the CDR3: TGTGCCAGCAGTCCGTCGTCAACAGATACGCAGTATTTT. Protein: CASSPSSTDTQYF.

This clone was seen a single time. The chain employs TRBV2 and TRBJ1-1; D is unresolved. V was shortened by 6 bases and J by 7 bases, with 6 bases between the two germline ends. CDR1 and CDR2 (germline): SNHLY, FYNNEI. CDR3 length: 10 residues. The chain's CDR3 is CASSMVEAFF. CDR3 bases: TGTGCCAGCAGCATGGTTGAAGCTTTCTTT. The entire variable domain, with the rest obtained from reference TRBV2 and TRBJ1-1, is as follows: EPEVTQTPSHQVTQMGQEVILRCVPISNHLYFYWYRQILGQKVEFLVSFYNNEISEKSEIFDDQFSVERPDGSNFTLKIRSTKLEDSAMYFCASSMVEAFFGQGTRLTVV.

The chain links TRBV28 to TRBJ1-4, with D unresolved. The germline V gene has CDR1 MDHEN and CDR2 SYDVKM. The V gene lost 3 bases and the J gene lost 0 bases, with 5 bases spanning the gap. CDR3 length: 14 residues. The DNA for the CDR3 is TGTGCCAGCAGTTTTTTCGCAACTAATGAAAAACTGTTTTTT. Its protein is CASSFFATNEKLFF.

This chain links TRBV11-2 with TRBJ2-7, with TRBD1 identical over 7 bases. Germline CDR1 reads SGHAT; CDR2 reads FQNNGV. With V trimmed by 5 bases and J by 2 bases, 6 bases remained unmatched. The CDR3 length is 14 residues. CDR3 sequence: CASSPMGQTYEQYF. Here the CDR3 DNA reads TGTGCCAGCAGCCCAATGGGACAGACCTACGAGCAGTACTTC.

The chain links TRBV3-1 (or the pseudogene TRBV3-2) to TRBJ1-5; a weak D match, TRBD1 (6 bases). CDR1 and CDR2 from the germline V gene are LGHDT and YNNKEL (reference sequence). Trimming pared 0 bases from V and 6 bases from J, leaving 12 bases between. The CDR3 consists of 15 residues. CDR3 DNA: TGTGCCAGCAGCCAAGATCCGGGGGCAGGTCAGCCCCAGCATTTT. Translated: CASSQDPGAGQPQHF.

V is TRBV11-3 and J is TRBJ2-5; 12 bases align to TRBD2. J lost 3 bases, V lost 2 bases, and 1 base had no gene match. The germline gives CDR1 SGHNT, CDR2 YENEEA. This CDR3 spans 15 amino acids. CDR3 region: CASSLRLAGEETQYF. The CDR3 coding sequence is TGTGCCAGCAGCTTAAGACTAGCGGGGGAAGAGACCCAGTACTTC.

This clone was observed a single time. The chain combines TRBV19 with TRBJ1-1, with D tentatively TRBD1 (5 bases). Germline V gene data show CDR1 as LNHDA and CDR2 as SQIVND (reference sequence). The CDR3 spans 15 residues. V gave up 5 bases and J gave up 4 bases, with 17 bases separating them. CDR3 in DNA: TGTGCCAGTAGTCCCCCTGGTGCTCAGGGCACTGAAGCTTTCTTT. Protein sequence: CASSPPGAQGTEAFF.

This chain uses TRBV6-5 with TRBJ1-2; 7 positions agree with TRBD1. The junction had 11 bases not matched to a gene; V was cut back by 6 bases and J by 4 bases. The germline V gene has CDR1 MNHEY and CDR2 SVGAGI. The CDR3 runs to 15 residues. The CDR3 region is CASSIRPQGGYGYTF. Written as DNA, the CDR3 is TGTGCCAGCAGCATAAGACCTCAGGGGGGCTATGGCTACACCTTC.

The chain uses TRBV6-2 or TRBV6-3 and TRBJ2-2, with 7 positions matching TRBD1. The V and J ends lost 5 bases and 3 bases, in that order; junction bases with no gene match: 3. CDR1 is MNHEY and CDR2 is SVGEGT in the germline V gene. The CDR3 extends over 14 amino acids. This CDR3 reads CASSPTGDTGELFF. DNA of the CDR3: TGTGCCAGCAGTCCAACAGGGGACACCGGGGAGCTGTTTTTT.

This clone was observed a few times. This CDR3 reads CASSATGYQETQYF. CDR3 DNA sequence: TGTGCCAGCAGCGCGACAGGGTACCAAGAGACCCAGTACTTC. The chain employs TRBV5-4 and TRBJ2-5; 7 bases are shared with TRBD1. V lost 4 bases to trimming and J lost 0 bases; unmatched junction nucleotides: 3. The CDR3 sequence is 14 residues long. Germline V CDR1 and CDR2: SGHNT, YYREEE (reference sequence).

This rearrangement joins TRBV10-3 to TRBJ2-5; 13 bases fit TRBD2. Unmatched junction bases numbered 12, after V lost 10 bases and J lost 4 bases. The CDR3 has 16 amino acids. CDR1 and CDR2 (germline): ENHRY, SYGVKD. The CDR3 region is CASRLAGGPSAETQYF. The CDR3 region has the DNA TGTGCCAGCAGACTAGCGGGGGGTCCCTCGGCAGAGACCCAGTACTTC.

J is TRBJ2-1 and V is TRBV7-9; 8 nucleotides agree with TRBD1. Per germline, CDR1 SEHNR and CDR2 FQNEAQ (reference sequence). The V and J ends lost 0 bases and 7 bases, in that order; junction bases with no gene match: 8. The CDR3 length is 16 residues. The CDR3 sequence is CASSLASGGGSNEQFF. The DNA for the CDR3 is TGTGCCAGCAGCTTAGCGTCAGGGGGCGGGTCTAATGAGCAGTTCTTC.

The chain links TRBV12-3 or TRBV12-4 to TRBJ1-1, with D perhaps TRBD1 (6 bases). The CDR3 runs to 13 residues. Between the trimmed V and J ends, which lost 6 bases and 6 bases, there was a span of 14 bases. The chain's CDR3 is CASSRQQGAEAFF. The CDR3 bases are TGTGCCAGCAGCCGACAACAGGGTGCTGAAGCTTTCTTT.

This clone was seen more than once but under ten times. The chain couples TRBV2 to TRBJ1-5; D is unclear. The CDR3 spans 15 residues. V lost 4 bases and J lost 4, with 14 bases in between. Germline values: CDR1 SNHLY, CDR2 FYNNEI. In DNA form, the CDR3 reads TGTGCCAGCAGTGTTGGGATCCTACTTAATCAGCCCCAGCATTTT. It yields the protein CASSVGILLNQPQHF.

V usage is TRBV6-2 or TRBV6-3 and J usage is TRBJ2-3; 9 bases align to TRBD2. Germline V gene sequence: CDR1 MNHEY, CDR2 SVGEGT. After removal of 0 bases from V and 5 bases from J, the junction contained 9 bases not matched to a gene. CDR3 length: 17 residues. The CDR3 nucleotides are TGTGCCAGCAGTTACTCGGTGGTAGCGGGGGAGAAAGATACGCAGTATTTT. Its protein is CASSYSVVAGEKDTQYF.

This clone was seen only a few times. This rearrangement joins TRBV7-8 to TRBJ2-5; D perhaps matches TRBD1 (6 bases). V lost 5 bases, J lost 2 bases, and 12 bases lay in between. The length of the CDR3 is 14 residues. The germline V gene has CDR1 SGHVS and CDR2 FQNEAQ. CDR3 sequence reads: CASSNGQIQETQYF. CDR3 sequence (DNA): TGTGCCAGCAGCAACGGACAGATACAAGAGACCCAGTACTTC.

The V gene is TRBV28, the J gene TRBJ1-5; 9 nucleotides align to TRBD1. Germline-derived CDR1 and CDR2 are MDHEN and SYDVKM. The junction had 10 bases not matched to a gene; V was cut back by 3 bases and J by 4 bases. There are 17 residues in the CDR3. The CDR3 DNA sequence: TGTGCCAGCAGTTTCCCTCCCTGGGACAGGGCGAATCAGCCCCAGCATTTT. It yields the protein CASSFPPWDRANQPQHF.

DNA of the CDR3: TGTGCCAGCCAAAGGGGGGGCGGCTACACCTTC. Amino acid sequence: CASQRGGGYTF. The genes are TRBV12-3 or TRBV12-4 and TRBJ1-2; maybe TRBD1 (6 bases). The germline V and J ends were trimmed by 8 bases and 8 bases, with 12 bases remaining between them. This CDR3 has 11 residues.

The gene calls are TRBV9 and TRBJ2-1, with 7 bases lining up with TRBD2. Unmatched junction bases numbered 4, after V lost 1 base and J lost 3 bases. The CDR3 has 15 residues. Germline V gene data show CDR1 as SGDLS and CDR2 as YYNGEE. CDR3 loop: CASSVIASGYNEQFF. CDR3 bases: TGTGCCAGCAGCGTAATTGCTAGCGGCTACAATGAGCAGTTCTTC.

The chain couples TRBV7-6 to TRBJ2-7; TRBD1 matches 11 bases. From germline, CDR1 is SGHVS and CDR2 FNYEAQ. With 5 bases clipped from V and 3 bases from J, the junction kept 6 bases outside the gene matches. The CDR3 is made up of 15 amino acids. The CDR3 coding sequence is TGTGCCAGCAGCCTCGGACAGGGGGCGGTCTACGAGCAGTACTTC. Its translation is CASSLGQGAVYEQYF.